This TCR beta chain was found in a study of cytomegalovirus exposure and HLA in healthy donors. General study findings and limits: At a 0.05 false discovery rate, a later analysis found some 18,000 TCR beta sequences to be associated with HLA alleles. Productive status was seen about 90% or about 30% of the time for most TCR beta V segments in an earlier analysis.

The PCR was carried out with 60 Vbeta primers and 13 Jbeta primers. Data came from immunoSEQ multiplex PCR; TCRdb stores just in-frame clones and leaves some out. Found here are 85,000 to 130,000 clones, around three quarters of them singletons; the top ten hold roughly 6%. As concerns this clone: Its antigen is unknown.

Sequences were obtained from PBMCs. The sequence was obtained from a woman aged 45-65 years in good health and CMV-seropositive.

The CDR3 sequence: CASSLGWGGSYNEQFF. CDR3 bases: TGTGCCAGCAGCTTAGGCTGGGGGGGCTCCTACAATGAGCAGTTCTTC. The V call is TRBV11-2, the J call TRBJ2-1; 7 bases fit TRBD2. The V gene end was trimmed by 1 base and the J gene end by 0 bases; junction bases not matched to a gene: 3. Germline CDR1 reads SGHAT; CDR2 reads FQNNGV. The CDR3 extends over 16 amino acids.